These 28 T cell receptor beta chains were sequenced from one sample in a study of CD8 T cells in Susac syndrome. Roughly 0.45 to 1 ug RNA was reverse transcribed with random hexamers. TCRdb independently ran MiXCR on the immunoSEQ multiplex PCR reads; one entry per CDR3 protein. The profile shows 400,000 or so distinct CDR3 sequences, more than 80% of them singletons. Specimen: CD8+ T cells from PBMCs. The receptors were gathered from a human donor with multiple sclerosis.

The chain is built from TRBV10-3 and TRBJ2-7, with D possibly called TRBD1 or TRBD2 (5 bases each). Trimming took 6 bases from V and 7 from J, leaving 19 bases between them. This CDR3 spans 14 amino acids. Germline CDR1 ENHRY, CDR2 SYGVKD. The CDR3 spells CAISLEGRPREQYF. The CDR3 DNA is TGTGCCATCAGCCTCGAGGGACGTCCTCGAGAGCAGTACTTC.

The V gene is TRBV27, the J gene TRBJ2-1, with 8 bases identical to TRBD2. The J segment lost 0 bases and the V segment lost 5 bases, leaving 6 bases of the junction unmatched. Germline V gene data show CDR1 as MNHEY and CDR2 as SMNVEV (reference sequence). The CDR3 spans 16 residues. This CDR3 reads CASSLRGGSSYNEQFF. DNA of the CDR3: TGTGCCAGCAGTCTACGGGGGGGGAGCTCCTACAATGAGCAGTTCTTC.

The V call is TRBV28, the J call TRBJ2-1; TRBD1 is a possible D gene (6 bases). From germline, CDR1 is MDHEN and CDR2 SYDVKM. Trimming took off 0 bases at V and 5 bases at J, with 20 bases between the two ends. CDR3 length equals 18 residues. This CDR3 reads CASSLWVRVQGVHNEQFF. CDR3 bases: TGTGCCAGCAGTTTATGGGTACGGGTACAGGGCGTACACAATGAGCAGTTCTTC.

This clonotype showed up just once. The chain carries TRBV29-1 and TRBJ2-2; 7 bases are a match to TRBD2. Germline V lookup: CDR1 SQVTM, CDR2 ANQGSEA. The CDR3 runs 17 residues. J was trimmed by 0 bases and V by 4 bases; bases with no gene match: 11. This CDR3 reads CSVVGFTSEANTGELFF. CDR3 nucleotides: TGCAGCGTTGTTGGGTTTACTAGCGAGGCGAACACCGGGGAGCTGTTTTTT.

The chain carries TRBV28 and TRBJ1-5; no reliable D call. The CDR3 totals 14 residues. Between the trimmed V and J ends, which lost 3 bases and 0 bases, there was a span of 6 bases. Per germline, CDR1 MDHEN and CDR2 SYDVKM. In nucleotides, the CDR3 is TGTGCCAGCAGTTTGAGCATTAGCAATCAGCCCCAGCATTTT. This codes for CASSLSISNQPQHF. Variable domain in full (rest from reference TRBV28 and TRBJ1-5): DVKVTQSSRYLVKRTGEKVFLECVQDMDHENMFWYRQDPGLGLRLIYFSYDVKMKEKGDIPEGYSVSREKKERFSLILESASTNQTSMYLCASSLSISNQPQHFGDGTRLSIL.

J is TRBJ2-5 and V is TRBV20-1; D is uncertain. V lost 5 bases to trimming and J lost 5 bases, with 9 bases between them. The CDR3 runs to 11 residues. From germline, CDR1 is DFQATT and CDR2 SNEGSKA (reference sequence). The chain's CDR3 is CSAGPEETQYF. CDR3 nucleotide sequence: TGCAGTGCTGGGCCCGAGGAGACCCAGTACTTC.

The chain couples TRBV15 to TRBJ1-1, with D uncertain. The CDR3 extends over 13 amino acids. Per the germline V gene, CDR1 is LNHNV and CDR2 is YYDKDF (reference sequence). Trimming stripped 4 bases from V and 10 bases from J, with 16 bases between. CDR3 sequence: CATSTEKWLAAFF. CDR3 nucleotides: TGTGCCACCAGCACAGAGAAATGGTTGGCAGCTTTCTTT.

The chain is built from TRBV4-1 and TRBJ2-7, with TRBD1 matching 10 bases. The CDR3 consists of 17 residues. From germline, CDR1 is MGHRA and CDR2 YSYEKL. The trim removed 0 bases at V and 2 bases at J, leaving 7 bases unmatched. The chain's CDR3 is CASSQDWGQGSPYEQYF. As DNA, the CDR3 is TGCGCCAGCAGCCAAGATTGGGGACAGGGGTCCCCCTACGAGCAGTACTTC.

The chain combines TRBV14 with TRBJ2-7; TRBD2 matches at 8 bases. Germline CDR1 SGHDN, CDR2 FVKESK. The V segment lost 0 bases and the J segment 5 bases; nucleotides outside the gene matches: 9. This CDR3 comprises 16 residues. CDR3 DNA: TGTGCCAGCAGCCAAGATAGAGGCGGGAGGTCGAACGAGCAGTACTTC. Residues: CASSQDRGGRSNEQYF.

The chain links TRBV29-1 to TRBJ2-7; no clear D. The CDR3 is 13 amino acids. V was clipped by 7 bases and J by 1 base, with 14 bases between them. The germline V gene has CDR1 SQVTM and CDR2 ANQGSEA. CDR3 sequence (DNA): TGCAGCGGGACGGGTCAGGATTCCTACGAGCAGTACTTC. It yields the protein CSGTGQDSYEQYF.

This rearrangement joins TRBV2 to TRBJ2-5, with TRBD2 matching 13 bases. Germline V gives CDR1 SNHLY, CDR2 FYNNEI. This CDR3 region has 15 residues. The trim removed 4 bases at V and 2 bases at J, leaving 1 base unmatched. The CDR3 is CASSGTSGGQETQYF. The CDR3 DNA reads as TGTGCCAGCAGTGGGACTAGCGGGGGTCAAGAGACCCAGTACTTC. The variable domain in full, completed from reference TRBV2 and TRBJ2-5, reads EPEVTQTPSHQVTQMGQEVILRCVPISNHLYFYWYRQILGQKVEFLVSFYNNEISEKSEIFDDQFSVERPDGSNFTLKIRSTKLEDSAMYFCASSGTSGGQETQYFGPGTRLLVL.

The chain combines TRBV12-3 or TRBV12-4 with TRBJ2-2, with D hard to call. V lost 3 bases and J lost 7, with 6 bases in between. This CDR3 is 12 amino acids long. The CDR3 is CASSLHGGELFF. As DNA, the CDR3 is TGTGCCAGCAGTTTGCACGGCGGGGAGCTGTTTTTT.

This clonotype was detected once. The chain couples TRBV27 to TRBJ1-4; 7 positions match TRBD1. The CDR3 covers 14 residues. Unmatched junction bases numbered 8, after V lost 5 bases and J lost 8 bases. Germline CDR1 is MNHEY and CDR2 is SMNVEV (reference sequence). The CDR3 region is CASSIRDSAEKLFF. The DNA for the CDR3 is TGTGCCAGCAGTATAAGGGACAGTGCAGAAAAACTGTTTTTT.

This clonotype occurred once. V gene TRBV2 combines with J gene TRBJ1-2; a weak D match, TRBD1 (6 bases). Germline CDR1 SNHLY, CDR2 FYNNEI. The CDR3 spans 10 residues. The V gene lost 8 bases and the J gene lost 9 bases, with 10 bases spanning the gap. As DNA, the CDR3 is TGTGCCAGCGGGGGGCGGAGCTACACCTTC. This gives the protein CASGGRSYTF.

The chain recombines TRBV19 with TRBJ2-7; weak D call: TRBD1 (7 bases). Germline values: CDR1 LNHDA, CDR2 SQIVND (reference sequence). The V end was cut by 10 bases, the J end by 5 bases, with 18 bases between. The CDR3 spans 13 residues. In DNA form, the CDR3 reads TGTGCCACCCTCGACAGGGAGGCCCACGAGCAGTACTTC. Amino acids: CATLDREAHEQYF.

This rearrangement joins TRBV12-2 to TRBJ1-1; the D call in the table, TRBD1, was not verified against the DNA. TRBV12-2 is noted as a pseudogene. This CDR3 is built from 17 residues. The DNA for the CDR3 is TGTGCAAGTCGCTTAGAAGCCCCGGACAGGGGAGGTACTGAAGCTTTCTTT. This sequence encodes CASRLEAPDRGGTEAFF.

The CDR3 protein is CASSPPGQYYEQYF. The CDR3 DNA reads TGTGCCAGCAGTCCCCCTGGACAGTACTACGAGCAGTACTTC. The chain employs TRBV12-3 or TRBV12-4 and TRBJ2-7, with a possible D match to TRBD1 (6 bases). The CDR3 consists of 14 residues. V was trimmed by 5 bases and J by 3 bases, leaving 14 bases between them.

In this sample, this clonotype turned up once. The chain has TRBV2 and TRBJ2-2; a weak D match, TRBD1 (5 bases). Germline V CDR1 and CDR2: SNHLY, FYNNEI. The length of the CDR3 is 12 residues. V was clipped by 10 bases and J by 7 bases, with 13 bases between them. The CDR3 nucleotides read TGTGCCACTCCAGGGTCAATCGGGGAGCTGTTTTTT. Protein product: CATPGSIGELFF. Looking up the rest from reference TRBV2 and TRBJ2-2 gives the full variable domain: EPEVTQTPSHQVTQMGQEVILRCVPISNHLYFYWYRQILGQKVEFLVSFYNNEISEKSEIFDDQFSVERPDGSNFTLKIRSTKLEDSAMYFCATPGSIGELFFGEGSRLTVL.

This chain joins TRBV19 and TRBJ1-1; D remains unclear. The CDR3 length is 16 residues. V lost 9 bases and J lost 0, with 20 bases in between. Germline CDR1 reads LNHDA; CDR2 reads SQIVND (reference sequence). The CDR3 sequence is CASKHVRTDMNTEAFF. As DNA, the CDR3 is TGTGCCAGCAAACACGTCCGGACTGATATGAACACTGAAGCTTTCTTT.

V and J are TRBV7-8 and TRBJ2-3; TRBD2 matches 13 bases. CDR1 is SGHVS and CDR2 is FQNEAQ in the germline V gene. After removal of 5 bases from V and 11 bases from J, the junction contained 16 bases not matched to a gene. The CDR3 is made up of 17 amino acids. The CDR3 nucleotides read TGTGCCAGCAGCCCCCGAACTAGCGGGGGGGGGAAAGGAGGGCAGTATTTT. This translates into CASSPRTSGGGKGGQYF.

This chain links TRBV10-3 with TRBJ2-3; TRBD1 aligns across 7 bases. The CDR3 loop spans 22 amino acids. V lost 2 bases to trimming and J lost 2 bases; unmatched junction nucleotides: 25. CDR1 and CDR2 from the germline V gene are ENHRY and SYGVKD. The CDR3, as DNA: TGTGCCATCAGTGAGCCGCTAACAGGGCCCCTTGCCGGGACAGAGTTCACAGATACGCAGTATTTT. It encodes CAISEPLTGPLAGTEFTDTQYF.

CDR3 sequence (DNA): TGTGCCAGCAGCTTCGGAGCGGGAGGTCAGGATGAGCAGTTCTTC. As protein: CASSFGAGGQDEQFF. The rearrangement joins TRBV11-2 to TRBJ2-1, with 9 bases that match TRBD2. After removal of 3 bases from V and 8 bases from J, the junction contained 8 bases not matched to a gene. Germline V gene data show CDR1 as SGHAT and CDR2 as FQNNGV. The CDR3 spans 15 residues.

The chain combines TRBV20-1 with TRBJ2-7; 14 bases agree with TRBD2. The CDR3 is 19 amino acids. V was pared by 1 base and J by 5 bases, with 16 bases of the junction left unmatched. CDR1 and CDR2 from the germline V gene are DFQATT and SNEGSKA (reference sequence). The CDR3 spells CSARGSFGLAGGYFHEQYF. The CDR3 DNA is TGCAGTGCTAGAGGGTCTTTCGGACTAGCGGGGGGTTATTTCCACGAGCAGTACTTC.

This chain joins TRBV13 and TRBJ1-2; TRBD1 is a possible D gene (6 bases). The V gene lost 0 bases and the J gene lost 6 bases, with 8 bases spanning the gap. There are 13 residues in the CDR3. CDR1 PRHDT and CDR2 FYEKMQ come from the germline V gene (reference sequence). CDR3 in DNA: TGTGCCAGCAGCTTAGGGGGGGCCCATGGCTACACCTTC. Translating it yields CASSLGGAHGYTF.

This chain joins TRBV6-2 or TRBV6-3 and TRBJ2-3, with TRBD2 matching over 10 bases. The CDR3 consists of 17 residues. The V gene end was trimmed by 0 bases and the J gene end by 0 bases; junction bases not matched to a gene: 3. Germline CDR1 MNHEY, CDR2 SVGEGT. CDR3 DNA: TGTGCCAGCAGTTACTCGGTACTAGCGGGAAGCACAGATACGCAGTATTTT. Translation: CASSYSVLAGSTDTQYF.

This sequence joins TRBV11-2 and TRBJ2-7; 7 nucleotides align to TRBD1. V lost 0 bases to trimming and J lost 9 bases; unmatched junction nucleotides: 17. This CDR3 is 17 amino acids long. From germline, CDR1 is SGHAT and CDR2 FQNNGV. The CDR3 DNA reads as TGTGCCAGCAGCTTAGAGAAGCTGGGACAGTCATTTACGGTGCAGTACTTC. Protein sequence: CASSLEKLGQSFTVQYF.

The CDR3 bases are TGCGCCAGCAGTGAGTCTGTCGGGCTCCGGCGTTCCCATGAGCAGTTCTTC. Translating gives CASSESVGLRRSHEQFF. The chain is built from TRBV10-1 and TRBJ2-1; no clear D gene. The CDR3 has 17 residues. V was pared by 0 bases and J by 8 bases, with 20 bases between. Germline CDR1 and CDR2: WNHNN and SYGVQD (reference sequence).

The chain uses TRBV6-5 and TRBJ2-1, with TRBD2 as a possible D gene (5 bases). Deletions cut 4 bases from V and 10 bases from J, with 14 bases between. The CDR3 is made up of 13 amino acids. CDR1 and CDR2 from the germline V gene are MNHEY and SVGAGI. CDR3 amino acids: CASSSPGSGEQFF. DNA of the CDR3: TGTGCCAGCAGTTCTCCGGGGTCCGGGGAGCAGTTCTTC.